This T cell receptor beta chain was captured by sequencing in a study of shared clonotypes between healthy human individuals. Only in-frame clones appear in the TCRdb table, and some are missing; sequencing was by immunoSEQ multiplex PCR. This table has roughly 2.2 million clones, about nine tenths appearing once. Germline CDR1 is ENHRY and CDR2 is SYGVKD. The V gene lost 0 bases and the J gene lost 0 bases, with 8 bases spanning the gap. This CDR3 is 15 amino acids long. What was sequenced was naive CD4+ T cells from PBMCs. Regarding subset: CD45RA+ positively selected. The clonotype was recovered from a man between 18 and 29 years old in good health. Some clones in this sample may be carry-over from other donors' samples. This chain connects TRBV10-3 to TRBJ2-5; D is unresolved. The CDR3 nucleotides read TGTGCCATCAGTGAGTCAGGGCGGTACCAAGAGACCCAGTACTTC. This gives the protein CAISESGRYQETQYF.